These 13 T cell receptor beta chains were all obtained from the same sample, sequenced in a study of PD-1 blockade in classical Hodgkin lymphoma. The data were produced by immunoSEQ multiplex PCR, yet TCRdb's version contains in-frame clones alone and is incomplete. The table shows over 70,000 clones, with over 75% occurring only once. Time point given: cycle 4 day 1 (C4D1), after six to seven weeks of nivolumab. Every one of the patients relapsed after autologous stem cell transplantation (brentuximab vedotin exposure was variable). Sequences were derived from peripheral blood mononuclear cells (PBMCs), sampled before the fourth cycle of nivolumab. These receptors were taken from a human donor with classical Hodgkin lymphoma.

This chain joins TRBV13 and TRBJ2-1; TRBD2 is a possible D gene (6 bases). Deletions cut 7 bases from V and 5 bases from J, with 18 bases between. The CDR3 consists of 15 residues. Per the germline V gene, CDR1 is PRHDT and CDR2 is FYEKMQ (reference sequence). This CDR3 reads CASIRVADYHNEQFF. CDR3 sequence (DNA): TGTGCCAGCATTCGGGTGGCGGACTACCACAATGAGCAGTTCTTC.

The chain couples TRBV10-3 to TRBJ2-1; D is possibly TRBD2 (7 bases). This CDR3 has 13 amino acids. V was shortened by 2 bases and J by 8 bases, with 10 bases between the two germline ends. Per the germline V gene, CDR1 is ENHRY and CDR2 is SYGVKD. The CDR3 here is CAISERGAYEQFF. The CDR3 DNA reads TGTGCCATCAGTGAGCGGGGGGCGTATGAGCAGTTCTTC.

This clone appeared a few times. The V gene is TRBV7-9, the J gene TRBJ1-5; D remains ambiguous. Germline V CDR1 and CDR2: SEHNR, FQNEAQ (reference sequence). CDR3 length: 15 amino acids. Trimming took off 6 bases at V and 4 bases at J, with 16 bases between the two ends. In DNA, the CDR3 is TGTGCCAGCAGTCCTCCCGGCGCATTGAATCAGCCCCAGCATTTT. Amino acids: CASSPPGALNQPQHF. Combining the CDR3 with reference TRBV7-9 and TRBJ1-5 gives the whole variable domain DTGVSQNPRHKITKRGQNVTFRCDPISEHNRLYWYRQTLGQGPEFLTYFQNEAQLEKSRLLSDRFSAERPKGSFSTLEIQRTEQGDSAMYLCASSPPGALNQPQHFGDGTRLSIL.

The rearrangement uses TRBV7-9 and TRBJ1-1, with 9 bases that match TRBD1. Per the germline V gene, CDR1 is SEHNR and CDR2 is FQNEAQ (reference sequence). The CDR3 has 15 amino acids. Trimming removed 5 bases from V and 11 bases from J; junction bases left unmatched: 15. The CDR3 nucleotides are TGTGCCAGCAGCCCCCAACAGGGGGCCGCGGATGAGGCTTTCTTT. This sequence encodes CASSPQQGAADEAFF.

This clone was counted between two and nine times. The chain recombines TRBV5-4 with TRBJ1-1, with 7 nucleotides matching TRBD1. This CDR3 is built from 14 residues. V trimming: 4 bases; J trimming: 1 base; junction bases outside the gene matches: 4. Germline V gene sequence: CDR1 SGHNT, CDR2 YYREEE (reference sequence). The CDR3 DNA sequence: TGTGCCAGCAGCGGGGGACAGCGGAACACTGAAGCTTTCTTT. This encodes CASSGGQRNTEAFF. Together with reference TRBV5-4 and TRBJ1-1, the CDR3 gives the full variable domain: ETGVTQSPTHLIKTRGQQVTLRCSSQSGHNTVSWYQQALGQGPQFIFQYYREEENGRGNFPPRFSGLQFPNYSSELNVNALELDDSALYLCASSGGQRNTEAFFGQGTRLTVV.

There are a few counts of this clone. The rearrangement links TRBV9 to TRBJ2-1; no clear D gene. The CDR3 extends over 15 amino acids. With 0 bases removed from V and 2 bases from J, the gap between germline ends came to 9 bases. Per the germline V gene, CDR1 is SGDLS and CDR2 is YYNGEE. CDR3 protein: CASSVERWAYNEQFF. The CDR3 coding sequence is TGTGCCAGCAGCGTAGAGCGATGGGCCTACAATGAGCAGTTCTTC.

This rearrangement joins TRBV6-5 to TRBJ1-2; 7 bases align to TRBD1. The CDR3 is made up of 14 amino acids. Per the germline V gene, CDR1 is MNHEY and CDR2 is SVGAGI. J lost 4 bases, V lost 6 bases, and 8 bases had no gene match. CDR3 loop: CASRPTGAPYGYTF. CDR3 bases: TGTGCCAGCAGACCTACAGGGGCCCCCTATGGCTACACCTTC.

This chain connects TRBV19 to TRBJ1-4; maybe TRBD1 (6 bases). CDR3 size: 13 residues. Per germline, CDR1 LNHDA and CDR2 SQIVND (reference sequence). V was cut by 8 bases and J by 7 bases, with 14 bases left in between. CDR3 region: CASAVGASEKLFF. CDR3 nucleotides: TGTGCCAGTGCCGTGGGGGCGAGTGAAAAACTGTTTTTT.

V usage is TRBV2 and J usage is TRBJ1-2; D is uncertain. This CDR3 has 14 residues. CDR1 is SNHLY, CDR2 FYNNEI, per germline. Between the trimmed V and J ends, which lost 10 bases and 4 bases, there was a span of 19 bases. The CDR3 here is CAIGGAAASYGYTF. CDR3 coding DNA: TGTGCCATTGGAGGTGCCGCCGCCTCCTATGGCTACACCTTC. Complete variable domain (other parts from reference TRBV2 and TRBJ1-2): EPEVTQTPSHQVTQMGQEVILRCVPISNHLYFYWYRQILGQKVEFLVSFYNNEISEKSEIFDDQFSVERPDGSNFTLKIRSTKLEDSAMYFCAIGGAAASYGYTFGSGTRLTVV.

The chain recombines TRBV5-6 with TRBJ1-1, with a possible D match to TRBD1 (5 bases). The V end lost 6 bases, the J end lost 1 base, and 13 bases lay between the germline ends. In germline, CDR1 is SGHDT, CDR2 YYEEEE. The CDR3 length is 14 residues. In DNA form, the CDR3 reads TGTGCCAGCAACTTCCGGGACGGGAACACTGAAGCTTTCTTT. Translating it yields CASNFRDGNTEAFF.

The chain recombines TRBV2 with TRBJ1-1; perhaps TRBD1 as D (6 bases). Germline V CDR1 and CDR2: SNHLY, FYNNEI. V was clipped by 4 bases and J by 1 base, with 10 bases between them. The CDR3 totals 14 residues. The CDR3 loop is CASSVDRWNTEAFF. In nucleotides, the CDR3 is TGTGCCAGCAGTGTAGACAGGTGGAACACTGAAGCTTTCTTT.

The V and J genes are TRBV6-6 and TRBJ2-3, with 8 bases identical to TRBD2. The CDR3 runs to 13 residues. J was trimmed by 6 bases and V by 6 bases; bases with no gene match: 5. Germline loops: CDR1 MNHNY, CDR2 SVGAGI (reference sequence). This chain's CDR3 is CASSTGLADTQYF. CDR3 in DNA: TGTGCCAGCAGCACCGGACTAGCCGATACGCAGTATTTT.

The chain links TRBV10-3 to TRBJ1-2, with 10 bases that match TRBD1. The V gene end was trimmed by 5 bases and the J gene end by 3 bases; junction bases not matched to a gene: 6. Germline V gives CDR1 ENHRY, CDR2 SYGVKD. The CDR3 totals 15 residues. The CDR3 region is CAISPRQGADYGYTF. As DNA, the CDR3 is TGTGCCATCAGTCCAAGACAGGGGGCAGACTATGGCTACACCTTC.